The 30 T cell receptor beta chains below were found in one sample sequenced in a study of cytomegalovirus exposure and HLA in healthy donors. PCR amplification relied on 60 Vbeta primers (plus 13 Jbeta primers). Clones were read by immunoSEQ multiplex PCR, and TCRdb kept only the in-frame ones, dropping some. In the table there are approximately 100,000 clones, more than 65% of which are singletons. The material sequenced was PBMCs. Source of these receptors: a boy aged 5-17 years in good health and CMV-seronegative.

The chain employs TRBV9 and TRBJ2-5; the D is unclear. Per the germline V gene, CDR1 is SGDLS and CDR2 is YYNGEE. Trimming shortened V by 0 bases and J by 4 bases, and 10 bases separated the two germline ends. The CDR3 contains 14 residues. As DNA, the CDR3 is TGTGCCAGCAGCGTAGGTCCCACGCGAGAGACCCAGTACTTC. It translates to CASSVGPTRETQYF.

This rearrangement joins TRBV30 to TRBJ2-2; 7 positions agree with TRBD2. CDR3 size: 13 residues. Trimming cost V 3 bases and J 4 bases; bases outside gene matches: 2. Per the germline V gene, CDR1 is GTSNPN and CDR2 is SVGIG (reference sequence). CDR3 DNA sequence: TGTGCCTGGAGCGGCGGGGGCACCGGGGAGCTGTTTTTT. Residues: CAWSGGGTGELFF.

V is TRBV12-5 and J is TRBJ2-7, with 7 bases identical to TRBD1. With V trimmed by 7 bases and J by 0 bases, 3 bases remained unmatched. Germline V gives CDR1 LGHNT, CDR2 FRNRAP. The CDR3 length is 13 residues. CDR3 region: CASARDSSYEQYF. Written as DNA, the CDR3 is TGTGCTAGTGCCCGGGACAGCTCCTACGAGCAGTACTTC.

The CDR3 loop reads CASSGGGLTNSYEQYF. CDR3 nucleotide sequence: TGTGCCAGCAGTGGCGGAGGACTGACGAACTCCTACGAGCAGTACTTC. V usage is TRBV2 and J usage is TRBJ2-7; TRBD2 is a possible D gene (5 bases). The CDR3 totals 16 residues. Trimming removed 4 bases from V and 0 bases from J, with 16 bases in between. Germline CDR1 SNHLY, CDR2 FYNNEI.

Here the CDR3 DNA reads TGTGCCAGCAGCACTACACCGGGACAGGGCCCCAATCAGCCCCAGCATTTT. It specifies CASSTTPGQGPNQPQHF. This chain uses TRBV21-1 with TRBJ1-5; the table assigns TRBD1, which was not confirmed against the DNA. TRBV21-1 is classified as a pseudogene. The CDR3 has 17 residues.

The chain couples TRBV2 to TRBJ1-3; 7 bases fit TRBD1. This CDR3 is 15 amino acids long. V lost 1 base to trimming and J lost 2 bases; unmatched junction nucleotides: 2. The germline V gene has CDR1 SNHLY and CDR2 FYNNEI. The CDR3 nucleotides read TGTGCCAGCAGTGAAGGAACAGGGGCTGGAAACACCATATATTTT. Encoded protein: CASSEGTGAGNTIYF. Full variable domain (remainder filled in from reference TRBV2 and TRBJ1-3): EPEVTQTPSHQVTQMGQEVILRCVPISNHLYFYWYRQILGQKVEFLVSFYNNEISEKSEIFDDQFSVERPDGSNFTLKIRSTKLEDSAMYFCASSEGTGAGNTIYFGEGSWLTVV.

This chain uses TRBV5-1 with TRBJ2-5; possibly TRBD2 for D (6 bases). Trimming removed 0 bases from V and 5 bases from J, with 14 bases in between. The CDR3 is made up of 15 amino acids. Per the germline V gene, CDR1 is SGHRS and CDR2 is YFSETQ. Written as DNA, the CDR3 is TGCGCCAGCAGCTTGGAGGGGCGCAGCGGGGAGACCCAGTACTTC. Protein product: CASSLEGRSGETQYF.

This chain links TRBV7-2 with TRBJ1-1; 7 bases are shared with TRBD1. The CDR3 sequence is 14 residues long. The V and J ends lost 1 base and 11 bases, in that order; junction bases with no gene match: 10. Germline V gene data show CDR1 as SGHTA and CDR2 as FQGNSA. The CDR3 reads CASSLGGGQGDAFF. For the CDR3, the DNA is TGTGCCAGCAGCTTAGGGGGAGGCCAGGGGGATGCTTTCTTT.

CDR3 DNA: TGTGCCAGCAGCCCCGGACAGGGGGTTGGGTACGAGCAGTACTTC. Residues: CASSPGQGVGYEQYF. The rearrangement joins TRBV7-2 to TRBJ2-7, with 10 positions matching TRBD1. V lost 5 bases, J lost 4 bases, and 8 bases stayed unmatched. The CDR3 is 15 residues long. Germline V gene lookup returns CDR1 SGHTA and CDR2 FQGNSA.

The chain is built from TRBV7-9 and TRBJ2-2; 9 nucleotides line up with TRBD1. Germline CDR1 SEHNR, CDR2 FQNEAQ (reference sequence). After removal of 2 bases from V and 7 bases from J, the junction contained 8 bases not matched to a gene. The CDR3 has 16 residues. CDR3 DNA: TGTGCCAGCAGCTTAATTTGGGGACAGGGCAACGGGGAGCTGTTTTTT. This sequence encodes CASSLIWGQGNGELFF.

This clone is a singleton in its sample. V gene TRBV7-9 combines with J gene TRBJ1-1; no clear D. Per germline, CDR1 SEHNR and CDR2 FQNEAQ (reference sequence). Trimming took 4 bases from V and 2 from J, leaving 23 bases between them. This CDR3 contains 18 residues. Here the CDR3 DNA reads TGTGCCAGCAGCTCAGGACCGGGAATGAGGCTAGGTAACACTGAAGCTTTCTTT. It specifies CASSSGPGMRLGNTEAFF.

The chain's CDR3 is CASSITTGRDTQYF. DNA for the CDR3: TGTGCCAGTAGTATTACGACAGGGAGGGATACGCAGTATTTT. The chain links TRBV19 to TRBJ2-3; tentatively, D is TRBD1 (7 bases). This CDR3 contains 14 residues. Per the germline V gene, CDR1 is LNHDA and CDR2 is SQIVND (reference sequence). The ends were cut back, 3 bases at V and 6 bases at J, with 13 bases in the middle.

J is TRBJ2-7 and V is TRBV7-2; 7 nucleotides align to TRBD1. There are 14 residues in the CDR3. Germline values: CDR1 SGHTA, CDR2 FQGNSA. V gave up 2 bases and J gave up 3 bases; unmatched junction bases: 4. The CDR3 DNA reads TGTGCCAGCAGCTTAACAGGGGTTCGCTACGAGCAGTACTTC. Amino acid sequence: CASSLTGVRYEQYF.

CDR3 bases: TGTGCCATCAGTAGCACCGGGACAGGGAACACTGAAGCTTTCTTT. This translates into CAISSTGTGNTEAFF. The chain uses TRBV10-3 and TRBJ1-1; TRBD1 agrees at 8 bases. V shed 5 bases, J shed 1 base, and the junction held 6 bases outside the gene matches. The CDR3 runs to 15 residues. Germline V gene lookup returns CDR1 ENHRY and CDR2 SYGVKD.

The chain couples TRBV4-2 to TRBJ2-7; 11 bases line up with TRBD2. The V gene's germline CDR1 is LGHNA and CDR2 YNFKEQ. After removal of 0 bases from V and 4 bases from J, the junction contained 2 bases not matched to a gene. The CDR3 runs 15 residues. The CDR3 is CASSQEGLAAYEQYF. CDR3 nucleotide sequence: TGTGCCAGCAGCCAAGAGGGACTAGCGGCTTACGAGCAGTACTTC.

The V gene is TRBV6-1, the J gene TRBJ2-7; 8 bases line up with TRBD2. V trimming: 9 bases; J trimming: 11 bases; junction bases outside the gene matches: 18. The CDR3 loop spans 14 amino acids. Per germline, CDR1 MNHNS and CDR2 SASEGT. CDR3 protein: CASALLAALALEYF. The CDR3 bases are TGTGCCAGTGCCTTACTAGCGGCCCTCGCTTTGGAGTACTTC.

This clone was counted only a few times. This rearrangement joins TRBV6-4 to TRBJ2-3, with TRBD2 matching 10 bases. Germline loops: CDR1 MRHNA, CDR2 SNTAGT. The CDR3 is 14 residues long. After removal of 2 bases from V and 4 bases from J, the junction contained 0 bases not matched to a gene. CDR3 amino acids: CASSDLAGADTQYF. CDR3 coding DNA: TGTGCCAGCAGTGACCTAGCGGGGGCAGATACGCAGTATTTT.

This sequence joins TRBV5-4 and TRBJ1-2; D is unclear. From germline, CDR1 is SGHNT and CDR2 YYREEE (reference sequence). The CDR3 has 14 residues. V was shortened by 4 bases and J by 6 bases, with 16 bases between the two germline ends. In nucleotides, the CDR3 is TGTGCCAGCAGCGGTAATTACGGGATGAATGGCTACACCTTC. This codes for CASSGNYGMNGYTF.

The rearrangement uses TRBV6-1 and TRBJ2-7, with 7 bases matching TRBD2. This CDR3 region has 16 residues. Looked up from germline, CDR1 is MNHNS and CDR2 is SASEGT. With V trimmed by 1 base and J by 6 bases, 12 bases remained unmatched. The CDR3 nucleotides read TGTGCCAGCAGTGAAGGGAATGAGGGAGGGCACTCCGAGCAGTACTTC. Protein: CASSEGNEGGHSEQYF.

The chain recombines TRBV29-1 with TRBJ2-3; D is unclear. Germline CDR1 and CDR2: SQVTM and ANQGSEA. The V and J ends lost 3 bases and 0 bases respectively, with 7 bases between them. The CDR3 covers 13 residues. CDR3 amino acids: CSVERHSTDTQYF. The CDR3 DNA is TGCAGCGTTGAGAGGCACAGCACAGATACGCAGTATTTT.

The chain is built from TRBV19 and TRBJ1-5, with no clear D. The CDR3 is made up of 15 amino acids. V was pared by 1 base and J by 2 bases, with 9 bases between. CDR1 LNHDA and CDR2 SQIVND come from the germline V gene (reference sequence). The chain's CDR3 is CASSIVGEGNQPQHF. CDR3 nucleotide sequence: TGTGCCAGTAGTATAGTCGGGGAGGGCAATCAGCCCCAGCATTTT. Using reference TRBV19 and TRBJ1-5 for the parts outside the CDR3, the full variable domain is DGGITQSPKYLFRKEGQNVTLSCEQNLNHDAMYWYRQDPGQGLRLIYYSQIVNDFQKGDIAEGYSVSREKKESFPLTVTSAQKNPTAFYLCASSIVGEGNQPQHFGDGTRLSIL.

The chain links TRBV4-2 to TRBJ2-3, with 12 bases identical to TRBD2. After removal of 1 base from V and 4 bases from J, the junction contained 0 bases not matched to a gene. This CDR3 contains 15 residues. The germline gives CDR1 LGHNA, CDR2 YNFKEQ. CDR3 coding DNA: TGTGCCAGCAGCCAAGGACTAGCGGGAGCAGATACGCAGTATTTT. Translated, it gives CASSQGLAGADTQYF.

The chain links TRBV4-3 to TRBJ1-4, with D possibly matching TRBD1 (5 bases). This CDR3 has 19 amino acids. V was pared by 2 bases and J by 0 bases, with 19 bases between. Germline CDR1 is LGHNA and CDR2 is YSLEER. CDR3 protein: CASSQPPIGKGPTNEKLFF. In DNA form, the CDR3 reads TGCGCCAGCAGCCAACCCCCGATAGGGAAGGGGCCAACTAATGAAAAACTGTTTTTT.

On this clone itself: This specimen includes other DNA sequences encoding the same CDR3. The V and J genes are TRBV7-2 and TRBJ1-1; D gene unclear. This CDR3 has 13 residues. Germline V gives CDR1 SGHTA, CDR2 FQGNSA. V shed 6 bases and J shed 2 bases, with 10 bases lying between them. In nucleotides, the CDR3 is TGTGCCAGCAGTTTAACAGTCAACACTGAAGCTTTCTTT. Encoded protein: CASSLTVNTEAFF.

V and J are TRBV6-4 and TRBJ2-5, with D perhaps TRBD2 (5 bases). Judging by the DNA end, TRBJ2-7 fits better; the J call may be wrong. Looked up from germline, CDR1 is MRHNA and CDR2 is SNTAGT. The CDR3 sequence is 14 residues long. CDR3: CASSADSSSYEQYF. DNA of the CDR3: TGTGCCAGCAGTGCGGACTCTAGCTCCTACGAGCAGTACTTC.

This clone appeared once. This sequence joins TRBV30 and TRBJ2-3, with 8 bases identical to TRBD1. The CDR3 is 13 amino acids. Looked up from germline, CDR1 is GTSNPN and CDR2 is SVGIG (reference sequence). V was clipped by 5 bases and J by 4 bases; unmatched bases: 5. In nucleotides, the CDR3 is TGTGCCTGGGACCCAGGGGGCGCAGATACGCAGTATTTT. It translates to CAWDPGGADTQYF.

The gene calls are TRBV5-1 and TRBJ2-7; no reliable D call. Germline V CDR1 and CDR2: SGHRS, YFSETQ. The CDR3 is 15 residues long. Trimming removed 4 bases at V and 6 bases at J, with 20 bases between. The CDR3 DNA follows: TGCGCCAGCAGCCAACTGATTGTAAATCACCGCGAGCAGTACTTC. Protein: CASSQLIVNHREQYF.

The chain combines TRBV15 with TRBJ2-1, with 10 positions matching TRBD2. Germline CDR1 is LNHNV and CDR2 is YYDKDF (reference sequence). The CDR3 loop spans 16 amino acids. V dropped 4 bases and J dropped 4; count of bases not matched to a gene: 7. CDR3 protein: CATSTQLAGSYNEQFF. Here the CDR3 DNA reads TGTGCCACCAGCACACAACTAGCGGGGTCTTACAATGAGCAGTTCTTC. Full variable domain (remainder filled in from reference TRBV15 and TRBJ2-1): DAMVIQNPRYQVTQFGKPVTLSCSQTLNHNVMYWYQQKSSQAPKLLFHYYDKDFNNEADTPDNFQSRRPNTSFCFLDIRSPGLGDTAMYLCATSTQLAGSYNEQFFGPGTRLTVL.

The CDR3 DNA sequence: TGTGCCAGCGGCCGGGGCCAAGAGACCCAGTACTTC. It translates to CASGRGQETQYF. This chain links TRBV28 with TRBJ2-5, with D possibly matching TRBD2 (5 bases). Trimming took 8 bases from V and 1 from J, leaving 8 bases between them. Germline CDR1 and CDR2: MDHEN and SYDVKM. The CDR3 totals 12 residues.

The CDR3 nucleotides read TGTGCCTGGAGTAAGGCGGCAGGGGTGACCTACGAGCAGTACTTC. Residues: CAWSKAAGVTYEQYF. This chain uses TRBV30 with TRBJ2-7, with TRBD1 as a possible D gene (6 bases). In germline, CDR1 is GTSNPN, CDR2 SVGIG (reference sequence). V lost 2 bases to trimming and J lost 2 bases, with 16 bases between them. The CDR3 is made up of 15 amino acids.